A single T cell receptor (beta chain) is shown here with its context. Residents of approximately 25 US areas, aged roughly 18 to 89 years, made up the participants. A COVID-19 case had been met by exposed participants during the 2 weeks before study entry. Data came from immunoSEQ multiplex PCR; TCRdb stores just in-frame clones and leaves some out. This sample carries approximately 280,000 clones, 80% to 85% of them seen once, and the ten largest clones take 5%. The data belong to a study of blood T cell repertoires in COVID-19. At the level of the study: There were acute and convalescent COVID-19 samples, and they came from the United States, Italy and Spain.

The origin of this receptor is a man aged 40-55 years who had been exposed to COVID-19. The sample comprised PBMCs or T cells enriched from blood (not recorded which).

The CDR3 protein is CASSQLSGLKYF. CDR3 bases: TGTGCCAGCAGCCAATTATCGGGACTAAAGTATTTT. The gene calls are TRBV3-1 (or the pseudogene TRBV3-2) and TRBJ2-3, with TRBD2 identical over 7 bases. J was trimmed by 13 bases and V by 2 bases; bases with no gene match: 6. Germline assignment: CDR1 LGHDT and CDR2 YNNKEL (reference sequence). The CDR3 runs 12 residues.